The clone carrying this T cell receptor beta chain came up many times. Its antigen remains unknown. One junction end does not reproduce the germline sequence, and a read error may be involved. The source of the sample is a study of blood T cells in healthy people across ages. Russia was home to the donors, healthy Caucasian individuals aged about 6 to 90. Study results and caveats: Relative to aged donors, long-lived donors carried more naive CD4+ cells and displayed higher diversity. Strong correlation was found linking TCR beta diversity to naive T cell percentage. Estimates drawn from one million T cells were deemed to understate diversity.

Through a sample-barcoded 5' primer and a J-beta primer mix, a second PCR was run for roughly 6 to 11 cycles. A single record per CDR3 protein comes from TCRdb applying MiXCR to the 5' RACE reads. This table has about 1,400,000 distinct CDR3 sequences, 35% to 45% appearing once. The germline gives CDR1 SGHRS, CDR2 YFSETQ. This CDR3 is built from 15 residues. The chain is built from TRBV5-1 and TRBJ2-3; 10 bases are a match to TRBD2. Sequenced material: blood. This clonotype was sampled from a woman younger than 35 in good health. The CDR3 loop reads CASSSSGGSTDTQYF. The CDR3 DNA sequence: TGTGCCAGCAGTTCTAGCGGGGGAAGCACAGATACGCAGTATTTT.